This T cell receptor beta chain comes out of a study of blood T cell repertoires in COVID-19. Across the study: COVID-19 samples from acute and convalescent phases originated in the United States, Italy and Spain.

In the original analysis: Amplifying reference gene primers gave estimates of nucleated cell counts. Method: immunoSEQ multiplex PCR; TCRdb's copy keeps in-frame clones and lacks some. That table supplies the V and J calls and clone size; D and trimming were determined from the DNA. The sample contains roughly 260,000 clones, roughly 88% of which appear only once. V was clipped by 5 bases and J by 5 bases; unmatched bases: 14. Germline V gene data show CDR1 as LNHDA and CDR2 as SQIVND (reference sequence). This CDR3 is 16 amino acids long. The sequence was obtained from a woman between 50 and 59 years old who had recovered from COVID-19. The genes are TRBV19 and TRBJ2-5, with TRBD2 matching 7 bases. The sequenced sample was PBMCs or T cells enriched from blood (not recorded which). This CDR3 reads CASSPRGDGDMETQYF. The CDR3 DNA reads TGTGCCAGTAGTCCCCGGGGGGACGGCGATATGGAGACCCAGTACTTC.